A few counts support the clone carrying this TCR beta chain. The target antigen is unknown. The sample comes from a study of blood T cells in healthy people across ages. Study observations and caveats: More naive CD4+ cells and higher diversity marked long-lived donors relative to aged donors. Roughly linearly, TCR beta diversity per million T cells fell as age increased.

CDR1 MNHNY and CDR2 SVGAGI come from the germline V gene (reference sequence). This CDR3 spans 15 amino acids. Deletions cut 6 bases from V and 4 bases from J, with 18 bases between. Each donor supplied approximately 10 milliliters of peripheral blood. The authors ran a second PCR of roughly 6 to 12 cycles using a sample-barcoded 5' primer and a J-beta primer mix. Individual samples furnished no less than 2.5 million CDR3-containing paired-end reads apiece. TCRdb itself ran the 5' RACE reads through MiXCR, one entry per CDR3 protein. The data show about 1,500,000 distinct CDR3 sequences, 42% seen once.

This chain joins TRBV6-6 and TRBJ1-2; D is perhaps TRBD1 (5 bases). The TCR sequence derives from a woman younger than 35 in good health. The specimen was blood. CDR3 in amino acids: CASSPLGGYRYGYTF. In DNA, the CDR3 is TGTGCCAGCAGCCCTCTGGGGGGTTACCGCTATGGCTACACCTTC.